A single sample is the source of the 2 T cell receptor beta chains below, sequenced in a study of cytomegalovirus exposure and HLA in healthy donors. The PCR was carried out with 60 Vbeta primers and 13 Jbeta primers. Produced via immunoSEQ multiplex PCR; TCRdb's table is partial and in-frame only. The sample shows 130,000 to 150,000 clones, around 78% of them seen only once. Specimen: PBMCs. These receptors came from a woman younger than 35 in good health and CMV-seropositive.

CDR3 loop: CASSRDRGYNSPLHF. CDR3 nucleotide sequence: TGCGCCAGCAGTCGGGACAGGGGTTATAATTCACCCCTCCACTTT. The chain carries TRBV10-1 and TRBJ1-6; TRBD1 matches 10 bases. The CDR3 has 15 residues. Per the germline V gene, CDR1 is WNHNN and CDR2 is SYGVQD (reference sequence). Trimming removed 5 bases from V and 4 bases from J; junction bases left unmatched: 2.

This chain joins TRBV11-3 and TRBJ1-5; maybe TRBD1 (5 bases). Trimming pared 2 bases from V and 0 bases from J, leaving 14 bases between. Germline V gene data show CDR1 as SGHNT and CDR2 as YENEEA. The CDR3 is made up of 17 amino acids. CDR3 in DNA: TGTGCCAGCAGCTTAATGGCAGGGTTGACTAGCAATCAGCCCCAGCATTTT. Encoded protein: CASSLMAGLTSNQPQHF.